This TCR beta chain came from a study of T-cell reconstitution after alpha-beta-depleted transplantation in children. Study conclusions and caveats: TCRbeta diversity was high at day 60 in some patients (a result of surviving recipient T cells and thymic progenitors). Newly produced T cells mostly provided counts and TCRbeta diversity after one year, as hyperexpanded clones declined. Reports say that about two months after transplant, the alpha-beta T cells came out of several hundred graft clones that had expanded.

The library targeted TCRbeta and was prepared with unique molecular identifiers. TCRdb redid the calling of the PCR reads with MiXCR, one entry per CDR3 protein. The table includes approximately 30,000 distinct CDR3 sequences, under 7% detected once. Germline CDR1 SGHRS, CDR2 YFSETQ. This CDR3 comprises 15 residues. V lost 2 bases and J 6 bases, leaving 17 bases between the germline ends. The sample holds many counts of this clonotype. Its antigen is unknown. This chain uses TRBV5-1 with TRBJ1-1; the D gene is possibly TRBD1 (5 bases). Sequenced here: PBMCs, mostly from graft donor cells, sampled 180 days after TCRalphabeta/CD19-depleted stem cell transplant. The receptor comes from a male patient under 18 who had a stem cell transplant for acute myeloid leukemia, so the T cells may come from the graft donor. CDR3 bases: TGCGCCAGCAGCTTTCGGGACGGCGTTAACGCTGAAGCTTTCTTT. Encoded protein: CASSFRDGVNAEAFF. Supplemented by reference TRBV5-1 and TRBJ1-1, the full variable domain reads KAGVTQTPRYLIKTRGQQVTLSCSPISGHRSVSWYQQTPGQGLQFLFEYFSETQRNKGNFPGRFSGRQFSNSRSEMNVSTLELGDSALYLCASSFRDGVNAEAFFGQGTRLTVV.